The entry below describes one T cell receptor beta chain. Antigen specificity is unknown. Primers used in a second PCR of about 7 to 11 cycles were a sample-barcoded 5' primer and a J-beta primer mix. TCRdb re-called the 5' RACE reads with MiXCR, one entry per CDR3 protein. Seen here are about 780,000 distinct CDR3 sequences, 35% to 50% observed once, and the top ten hold roughly 20%. Per the germline V gene, CDR1 is KGHSH and CDR2 is LQKENI. The CDR3 spans 15 residues. J lost 7 bases, V lost 6 bases, and 12 bases had no gene match. Each donor's blood draw was ten milliliters of peripheral blood. This sample is drawn from a study of blood T cells in healthy people across ages. General study findings and limits: Estimated diversity that came from one million T cells was considered an underestimate.

The TCR was taken from a man older than 75 in good health. Sequencing input: blood. The chain recombines TRBV18 with TRBJ2-4, with TRBD1 matching 7 bases. The CDR3 sequence: CASSLDREGWNIQYF. The CDR3 region has the DNA TGTGCCAGCTCTCTCGACAGGGAAGGTTGGAACATTCAGTACTTC.